This T cell receptor beta chain stems from a study of blood T cell repertoires in COVID-19. Study details: Sources were T cells, B-cell-depleted T cells, or PBMCs; the material itself was cDNA or gDNA.

Authors' processing steps: Amplified reference gene primers provided the basis for estimating nucleated cell counts. Measured with immunoSEQ multiplex PCR; TCRdb has only the in-frame clones, and not every one. That table furnishes V, J and clone size, whereas the DNA furnished D and trimming. Among 200,000 to 300,000 clones listed, about 85% were seen once. Sequenced sample: peripheral blood. The TCR comes from a man in his 60s with acute or convalescent COVID-19.

The CDR3 DNA follows: TGTGCCAGCTCACCCGCGACAGGGAGCAATCAGCCCCAGCATTTT. This encodes CASSPATGSNQPQHF. The gene calls are TRBV18 and TRBJ1-5; 7 bases are shared with TRBD1. The V gene's germline CDR1 is KGHSH and CDR2 LQKENI. This CDR3 has 15 residues. V was pared by 3 bases and J by 1 base, with 3 bases of the junction left unmatched.